Below are 9 T cell receptor beta chains sequenced from a single sample in a study of patients and donors after allogeneic stem cell transplantation. In TCRdb, the RT-PCR reads were re-called with MiXCR into one record per CDR3 protein. Of about 410,000 distinct CDR3 sequences in the sample, more than 15% were seen once. Sequencing was performed on blood, either unsorted or a sorted T cell fraction (not recorded which). These receptors came from a human donor who was either an allogeneic HSCT recipient or a stem cell or donor lymphocyte infusion donor (not recorded which). It is not recorded whose cells these are; they may come from a transplant donor.

In its sample, this clonotype was seen a few times. The V gene is TRBV24-1, the J gene TRBJ2-6; D gene ambiguous. Germline loops: CDR1 KGHDR, CDR2 SFDVKD. V shed 5 bases and J shed 2 bases, with 3 bases lying between them. The CDR3 sequence is 13 residues long. For the CDR3, the DNA is TGTGCCACCAGTGCTCCTGGGGCCAACGTCCTGACTTTC. It codes for CATSAPGANVLTF.

The chain combines TRBV7-8 with TRBJ2-7; TRBD2 agrees at 9 bases. This CDR3 has 19 amino acids. Germline CDR1 reads SGHVS; CDR2 reads FQNEAQ. Trimming at V came to 5 bases and at J to 0 bases, leaving 17 bases not matched to a gene. The CDR3 bases are TGTGCCAGCAGCCCAGGGACCGCAAAAGCGGGAGGCCACTCCTACGAGCAGTACTTC. Its translation is CASSPGTAKAGGHSYEQYF.

A few counts support this clonotype. V usage is TRBV28 and J usage is TRBJ2-1; D is unresolved. The V and J ends lost 5 bases and 0 bases respectively, with 11 bases between them. This CDR3 has 15 amino acids. Germline V CDR1 and CDR2: MDHEN, SYDVKM. CDR3 nucleotides: TGTGCCAGCAGTGAACTCCTCGACTCCTACAATGAGCAGTTCTTC. As protein: CASSELLDSYNEQFF.

The sample holds many counts of this clonotype. The J gene is TRBJ1-1, the V gene TRBV20-1; D is unclear. V was cut by 1 base and J by 0 bases, with 9 bases left in between. This CDR3 spans 14 amino acids. The germline V gene encodes CDR1 DFQATT and CDR2 SNEGSKA (reference sequence). The CDR3 coding sequence is TGCAGTGCTAGAGGGGGAAGAATGAACACTGAAGCTTTCTTT. Its translation is CSARGGRMNTEAFF.

The rearrangement joins TRBV12-3 or TRBV12-4 to TRBJ2-3; 15 positions agree with TRBD2. Germline trimming cut 6 bases from V and 2 bases from J; bases unmatched to any gene: 6. The CDR3 has 17 amino acids. The CDR3 DNA reads as TGTGCCAGCAGGGGGGGACTAGCGGGAGGAATCACAGATACGCAGTATTTT. Its protein product is CASRGGLAGGITDTQYF.

This clonotype was picked up a small number of times. V and J are TRBV11-3 and TRBJ1-3; the D is unclear. Germline CDR1 SGHNT, CDR2 YENEEA. The CDR3 covers 13 residues. V lost 5 bases and J lost 4, with 9 bases in between. The CDR3 nucleotides read TGTGCCAGCAGCGCCCAAAGCGGAAACACCATATATTTT. Amino acids: CASSAQSGNTIYF.

V is TRBV12-3 or TRBV12-4 and J is TRBJ2-7; D is possibly TRBD2 (6 bases). Trimming removed 2 bases at V and 7 bases at J, with 15 bases between. The CDR3 consists of 14 residues. CDR3 protein: CASSLREVWVEQYF. The CDR3 DNA follows: TGTGCCAGCAGTTTAAGGGAGGTATGGGTTGAGCAGTACTTC.

V gene TRBV9 combines with J gene TRBJ1-2; 9 bases agree with TRBD1. With V trimmed by 0 bases and J by 4 bases, 19 bases remained unmatched. This CDR3 spans 20 amino acids. From germline, CDR1 is SGDLS and CDR2 YYNGEE. The CDR3 DNA sequence: TGTGCCAGCAGCGTAGTATCCGGACAGGGGCGCCAAGCCCAAACCTATGGCTACACCTTC. Its protein product is CASSVVSGQGRQAQTYGYTF.

V gene TRBV3-1 combines with J gene TRBJ2-7; D call uncertain. Per the germline V gene, CDR1 is LGHDT and CDR2 is YNNKEL (reference sequence). Trimming removed 4 bases at V and 2 bases at J, with 12 bases between. The CDR3 is made up of 14 amino acids. CDR3 sequence (DNA): TGTGCCAGCAGCCCGACTGGTTACCCCTACGAGCAGTACTTC. The encoded protein is CASSPTGYPYEQYF.